This TCR beta chain was profiled in a study of blood T cell repertoires in COVID-19. On the study more broadly: Spain, Italy and the United States supplied samples that represented acute and convalescent COVID-19. PBMCs, B-cell-depleted T cells, or T cells provided the cDNA or gDNA that made up the material.

Trimming cost V 4 bases and J 5 bases; bases outside gene matches: 3. Germline CDR1 is SGHDT and CDR2 is YYEEEE. The CDR3 consists of 13 residues. Per the study methods: Amplified reference gene primers provided the basis for estimating nucleated cell counts. Method: immunoSEQ multiplex PCR; TCRdb's copy keeps in-frame clones and lacks some. The DNA was the basis for D and trimming; V, J and clone size are from that table. Of 200,000 to 250,000 clones in the sample, approximately 90% are singletons; the top ten hold 5% to 6.5%. The receptor's source is an elderly man with acute or convalescent COVID-19. The J gene is TRBJ2-3, the V gene TRBV5-6, with TRBD1 matching over 8 bases. Sequencing was performed on peripheral blood. In DNA form, the CDR3 reads TGTGCCAGCAGCCACGACAGGGGAGATACGCAGTATTTT. This encodes CASSHDRGDTQYF. Full variable domain (outside the CDR3, taken from reference TRBV5-6 and TRBJ2-3): DAGVTQSPTHLIKTRGQQVTLRCSPKSGHDTVSWYQQALGQGPQFIFQYYEEEERQRGNFPDRFSGHQFPNYSSELNVNALLLGDSALYLCASSHDRGDTQYFGPGTRLTVL.